The rows below give T cell receptor beta chains drawn from one sample of a study of blood T cell repertoires in COVID-19. This table comes from immunoSEQ multiplex PCR, and its TCRdb copy is limited to in-frame clones, with some not included. The sample has about 180,000 clones; roughly 80% are singletons. Sequenced input: peripheral blood. Receptors were obtained from a human donor in a cohort sampled during active COVID-19. Both conserved end residues are part of each CDR3. The order of the fields is D gene, clone size, V gene, J gene, CDR3 protein, CDR3 DNA. D genes are given only for firm matches. Where a row states a size, it is once, few, many or the class of an expanded clone; other rows omit it.

>TRBD1|.|TRBV3-1/TRBV3-2|TRBJ2-1
CASSFLNRGLDNEQFF
TGTGCCAGCAGCTTTTTGAACAGGGGGCTGGACAATGAGCAGTTCTTC
>.|.|TRBV7-2|TRBJ2-3
CASSLRMPVETDTQYF
TGTGCCAGCAGCCTCCGCATGCCCGTGGAGACAGATACGCAGTATTTT
>TRBD1|.|TRBV5-1|TRBJ1-2
CASSSSTGGFGYTF
TGCGCCAGCAGCTCGTCTACAGGGGGCTTTGGCTACACCTTC
>.|.|TRBV7-2|TRBJ2-5
CASSYLANQETQYF
TGTGCCAGCAGTTACCTAGCGAACCAAGAGACCCAGTACTTC
>.|few|TRBV19|TRBJ1-3
CASSISGNTIYF
TGTGCCAGTAGTATTAGTGGAAACACCATATATTTT
>.|.|TRBV3-1/TRBV3-2|TRBJ1-1
CASSQSGPGAFF
TGTGCCAGCAGCCAATCAGGGCCCGGGGCTTTCTTT
>.|.|TRBV5-4|TRBJ1-6
CASSLGGSKDSPLHF
TGTGCCAGCAGCTTGGGCGGGTCCAAGGATTCACCCCTCCACTTT
>TRBD1|.|TRBV19|TRBJ1-2
CASIPGADREVDGYTF
TGTGCCAGTATCCCGGGGGCGGACAGGGAAGTGGATGGCTACACCTTC
>TRBD1|.|TRBV27|TRBJ1-5
CASSRQGGRQPQHF
TGTGCCAGCAGCCGACAGGGAGGTAGGCAGCCCCAGCATTTT
>.|.|TRBV18|TRBJ1-1
CASSRAPNTEAFF
TGTGCCAGCTCACGAGCTCCGAACACTGAAGCTTTCTTT
>.|.|TRBV12-3/TRBV12-4|TRBJ1-2
CASSLDGFWGYTF
TGTGCCAGCAGCTTAGACGGGTTCTGGGGCTACACCTTC
>TRBD2|once|TRBV5-4|TRBJ2-7
CASRGPGGYEQYF
TGTGCCAGCAGAGGGCCCGGGGGGTACGAGCAGTACTTC
>TRBD1|once|TRBV19|TRBJ1-1
CASSTQGTEAFF
TGTGCCAGTAGTACACAGGGGACTGAAGCTTTCTTT
>TRBD1|.|TRBV24-1|TRBJ2-3
CATGTGGTDTQYF
TGTGCCACCGGGACAGGGGGCACAGATACGCAGTATTTT
>.|once|TRBV11-3|TRBJ1-1
CASSFGRGREQNTEAFF
TGTGCCAGCAGCTTCGGTAGGGGTAGGGAACAGAACACTGAAGCTTTCTTT